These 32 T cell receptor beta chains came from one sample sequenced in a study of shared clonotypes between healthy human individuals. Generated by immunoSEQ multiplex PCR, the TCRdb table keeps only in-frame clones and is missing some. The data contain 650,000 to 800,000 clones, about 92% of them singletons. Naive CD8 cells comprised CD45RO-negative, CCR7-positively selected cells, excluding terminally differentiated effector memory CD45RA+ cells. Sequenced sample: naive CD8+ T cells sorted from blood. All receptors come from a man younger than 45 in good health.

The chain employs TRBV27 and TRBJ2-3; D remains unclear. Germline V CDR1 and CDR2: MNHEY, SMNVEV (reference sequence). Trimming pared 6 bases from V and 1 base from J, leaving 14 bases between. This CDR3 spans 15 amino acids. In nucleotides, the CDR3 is TGTGCCAGCAGGCCGTACAGTTTGGGCACAGATACGCAGTATTTT. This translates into CASRPYSLGTDTQYF.

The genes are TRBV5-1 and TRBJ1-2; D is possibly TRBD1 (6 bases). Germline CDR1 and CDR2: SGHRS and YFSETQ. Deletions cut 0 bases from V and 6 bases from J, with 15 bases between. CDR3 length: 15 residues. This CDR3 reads CASSLERGQRDGYTF. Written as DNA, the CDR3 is TGCGCCAGCAGCTTGGAACGGGGGCAAAGGGATGGCTACACCTTC.

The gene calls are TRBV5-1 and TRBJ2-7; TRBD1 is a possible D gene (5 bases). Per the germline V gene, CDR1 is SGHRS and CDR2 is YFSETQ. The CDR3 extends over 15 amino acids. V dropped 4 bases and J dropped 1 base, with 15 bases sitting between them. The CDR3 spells CASSPIQGSSYEQYF. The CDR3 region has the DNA TGCGCCAGCAGCCCAATTCAGGGATCGTCCTACGAGCAGTACTTC.

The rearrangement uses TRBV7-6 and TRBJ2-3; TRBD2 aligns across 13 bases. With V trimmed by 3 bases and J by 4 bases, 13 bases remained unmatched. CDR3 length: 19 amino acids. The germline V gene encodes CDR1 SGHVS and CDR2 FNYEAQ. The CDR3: CASSFLPGLAGRVSDTQYF. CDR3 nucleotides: TGTGCCAGCAGCTTTCTCCCGGGACTAGCGGGAAGAGTGTCAGATACGCAGTATTTT.

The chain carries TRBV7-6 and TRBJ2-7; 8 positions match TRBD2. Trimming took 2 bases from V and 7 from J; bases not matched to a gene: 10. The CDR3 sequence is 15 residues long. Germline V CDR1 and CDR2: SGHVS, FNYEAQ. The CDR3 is CASSLILADLREQYF. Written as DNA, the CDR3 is TGTGCCAGCAGCTTAATACTAGCGGATTTGAGGGAGCAGTACTTC.

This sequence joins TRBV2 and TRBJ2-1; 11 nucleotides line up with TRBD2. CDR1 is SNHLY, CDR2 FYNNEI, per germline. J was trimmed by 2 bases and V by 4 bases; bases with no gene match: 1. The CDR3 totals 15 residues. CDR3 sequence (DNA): TGTGCCAGCAGTGGGGGACTAGCGGCCTACAATGAGCAGTTCTTC. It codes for CASSGGLAAYNEQFF.

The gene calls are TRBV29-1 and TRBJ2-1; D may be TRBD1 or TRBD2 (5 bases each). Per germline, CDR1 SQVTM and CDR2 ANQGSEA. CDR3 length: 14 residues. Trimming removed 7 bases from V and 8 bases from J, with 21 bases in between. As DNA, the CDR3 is TGCAGCGGAGGGTCGGGGCGCAACAGCCATGAGCAGTTCTTC. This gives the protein CSGGSGRNSHEQFF.

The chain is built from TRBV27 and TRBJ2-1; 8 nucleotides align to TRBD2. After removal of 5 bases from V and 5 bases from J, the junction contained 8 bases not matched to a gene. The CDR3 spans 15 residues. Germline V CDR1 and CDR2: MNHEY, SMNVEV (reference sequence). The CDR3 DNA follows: TGTGCCAGCAGTCCCCAATTACTAGCGGACAATGAGCAGTTCTTC. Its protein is CASSPQLLADNEQFF.

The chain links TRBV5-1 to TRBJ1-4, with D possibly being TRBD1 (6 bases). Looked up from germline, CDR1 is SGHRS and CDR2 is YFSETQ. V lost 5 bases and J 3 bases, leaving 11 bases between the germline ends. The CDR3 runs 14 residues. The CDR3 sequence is CASRGGGANEKLFF. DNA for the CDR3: TGCGCCAGCAGAGGAGGGGGAGCTAATGAAAAACTGTTTTTT.

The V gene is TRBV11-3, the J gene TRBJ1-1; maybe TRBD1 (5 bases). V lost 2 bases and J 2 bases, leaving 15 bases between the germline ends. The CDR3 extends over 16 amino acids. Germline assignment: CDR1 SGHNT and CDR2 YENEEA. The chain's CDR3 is CASSLSSGIPNTEAFF. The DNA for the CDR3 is TGTGCCAGCAGCTTATCGTCAGGGATACCAAACACTGAAGCTTTCTTT.

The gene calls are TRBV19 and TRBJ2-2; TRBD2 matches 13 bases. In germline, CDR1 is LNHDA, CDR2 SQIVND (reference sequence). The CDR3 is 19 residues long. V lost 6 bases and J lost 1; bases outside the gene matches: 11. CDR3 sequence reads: CASSWGTSGTLGNTGELFF. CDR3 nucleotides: TGTGCCAGTAGCTGGGGGACTAGCGGGACCTTGGGGAACACCGGGGAGCTGTTTTTT.

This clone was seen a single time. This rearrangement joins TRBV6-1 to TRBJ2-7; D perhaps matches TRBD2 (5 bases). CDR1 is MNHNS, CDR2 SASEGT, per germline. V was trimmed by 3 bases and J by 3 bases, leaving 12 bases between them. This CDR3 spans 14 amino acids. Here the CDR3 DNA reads TGTGCCAGCAGTGACAGGACTTATAGCTACGAGCAGTACTTC. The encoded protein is CASSDRTYSYEQYF.

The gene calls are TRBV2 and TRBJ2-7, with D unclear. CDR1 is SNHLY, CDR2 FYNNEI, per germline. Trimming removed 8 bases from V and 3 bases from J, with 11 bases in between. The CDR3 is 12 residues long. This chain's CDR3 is CASLSSHYEQYF. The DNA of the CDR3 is TGTGCCAGCTTGTCCAGCCACTACGAGCAGTACTTC.

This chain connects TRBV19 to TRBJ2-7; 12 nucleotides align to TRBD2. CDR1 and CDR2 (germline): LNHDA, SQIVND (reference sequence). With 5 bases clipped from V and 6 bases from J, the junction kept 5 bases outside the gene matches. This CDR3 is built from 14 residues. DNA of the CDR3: TGTGCCAGTAGTGGGACTAGCGGGTCGAGCGAGCAGTACTTC. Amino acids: CASSGTSGSSEQYF.

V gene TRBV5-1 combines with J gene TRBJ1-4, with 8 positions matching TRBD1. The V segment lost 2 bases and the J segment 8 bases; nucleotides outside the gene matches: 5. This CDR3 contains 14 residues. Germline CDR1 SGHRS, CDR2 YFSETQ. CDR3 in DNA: TGCGCCAGCAGCTTCCAGGGGGCTGGGGAAAAACTGTTTTTT. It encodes CASSFQGAGEKLFF.

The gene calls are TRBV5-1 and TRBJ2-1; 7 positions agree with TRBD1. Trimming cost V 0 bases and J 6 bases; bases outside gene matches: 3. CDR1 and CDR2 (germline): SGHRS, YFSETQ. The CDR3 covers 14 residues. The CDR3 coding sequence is TGCGCCAGCAGCTTGGTACGGACAGGCAATGAGCAGTTCTTC. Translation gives CASSLVRTGNEQFF.

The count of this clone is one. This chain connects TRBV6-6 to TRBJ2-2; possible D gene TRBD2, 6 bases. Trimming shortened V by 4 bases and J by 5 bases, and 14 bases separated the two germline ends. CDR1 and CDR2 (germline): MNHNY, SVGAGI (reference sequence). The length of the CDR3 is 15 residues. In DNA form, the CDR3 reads TGTGCCAGCAGTTCGCCTGGGAGGAGTACCGGGGAGCTGTTTTTT. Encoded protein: CASSSPGRSTGELFF.

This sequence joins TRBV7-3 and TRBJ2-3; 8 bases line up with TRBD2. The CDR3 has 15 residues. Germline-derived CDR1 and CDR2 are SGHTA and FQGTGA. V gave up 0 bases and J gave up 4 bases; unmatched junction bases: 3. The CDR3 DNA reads TGTGCCAGCAGCTTAACAGCGGGAGCTGCAGATACGCAGTATTTT. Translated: CASSLTAGAADTQYF.

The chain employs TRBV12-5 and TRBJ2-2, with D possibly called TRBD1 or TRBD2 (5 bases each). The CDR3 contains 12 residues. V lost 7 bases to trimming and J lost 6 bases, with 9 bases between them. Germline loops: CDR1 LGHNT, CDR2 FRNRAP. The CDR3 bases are TGTGCTAGTGTGGGGGTTTCCGGGGAGCTGTTTTTT. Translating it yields CASVGVSGELFF.

The CDR3 DNA reads TGTGCCAGCAGCCCCTGGACCAGATCAACTAGACAAAATGAGCAGTTCTTC. Translated, it gives CASSPWTRSTRQNEQFF. This rearrangement joins TRBV7-2 to TRBJ2-1, with a weak D call TRBD2 (5 bases). From germline, CDR1 is SGHTA and CDR2 FQGNSA. The V and J ends lost 5 bases and 7 bases respectively, with 24 bases between them. The CDR3 is 17 residues long.

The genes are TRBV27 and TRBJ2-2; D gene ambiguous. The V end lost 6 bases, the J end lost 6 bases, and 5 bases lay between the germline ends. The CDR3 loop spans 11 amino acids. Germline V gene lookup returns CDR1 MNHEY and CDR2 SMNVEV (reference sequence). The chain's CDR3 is CASRGAGELFF. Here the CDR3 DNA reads TGTGCCAGCAGGGGTGCCGGGGAGCTGTTTTTT.

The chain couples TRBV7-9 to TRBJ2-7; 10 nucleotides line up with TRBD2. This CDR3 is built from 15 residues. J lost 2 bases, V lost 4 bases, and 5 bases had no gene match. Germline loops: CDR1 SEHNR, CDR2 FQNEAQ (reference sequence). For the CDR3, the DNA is TGTGCCAGCAGCTCCAGCGGGAGGGCCACCTACGAGCAGTACTTC. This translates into CASSSSGRATYEQYF. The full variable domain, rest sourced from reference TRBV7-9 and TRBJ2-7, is DTGVSQNPRHKITKRGQNVTFRCDPISEHNRLYWYRQTLGQGPEFLTYFQNEAQLEKSRLLSDRFSAERPKGSFSTLEIQRTEQGDSAMYLCASSSSGRATYEQYFGPGTRLTVT.

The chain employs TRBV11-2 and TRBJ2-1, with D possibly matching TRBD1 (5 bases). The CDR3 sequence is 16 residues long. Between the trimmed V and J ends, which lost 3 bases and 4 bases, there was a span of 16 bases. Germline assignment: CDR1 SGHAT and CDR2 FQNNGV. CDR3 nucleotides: TGTGCCAGCAGCTTGGCAACAGGCCTCCGTTACAATGAGCAGTTCTTC. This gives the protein CASSLATGLRYNEQFF.

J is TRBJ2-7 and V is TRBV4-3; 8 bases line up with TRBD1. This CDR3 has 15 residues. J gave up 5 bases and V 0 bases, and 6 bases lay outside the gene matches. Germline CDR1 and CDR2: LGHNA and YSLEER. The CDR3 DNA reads TGCGCCAGCAGCCAAGACAGGGGGCTTTTGAACGAGCAGTACTTC. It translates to CASSQDRGLLNEQYF.

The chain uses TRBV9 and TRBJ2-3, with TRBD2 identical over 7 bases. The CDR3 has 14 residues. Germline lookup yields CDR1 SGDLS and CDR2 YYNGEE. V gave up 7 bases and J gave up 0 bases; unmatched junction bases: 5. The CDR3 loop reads CASQDSGSTDTQYF. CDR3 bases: TGTGCCAGCCAAGATAGCGGGAGCACAGATACGCAGTATTTT. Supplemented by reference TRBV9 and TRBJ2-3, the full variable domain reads DSGVTQTPKHLITATGQRVTLRCSPRSGDLSVYWYQQSLDQGLQFLIQYYNGEERAKGNILERFSAQQFPDLHSELNLSSLELGDSALYFCASQDSGSTDTQYFGPGTRLTVL.

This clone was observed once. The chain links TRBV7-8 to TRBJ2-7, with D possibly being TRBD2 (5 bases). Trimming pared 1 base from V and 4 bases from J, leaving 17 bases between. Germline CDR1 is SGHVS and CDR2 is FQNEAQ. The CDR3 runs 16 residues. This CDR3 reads CASSLGSKRSFYEQYF. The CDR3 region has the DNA TGTGCCAGCAGCTTAGGGTCCAAGCGGAGCTTTTACGAGCAGTACTTC.

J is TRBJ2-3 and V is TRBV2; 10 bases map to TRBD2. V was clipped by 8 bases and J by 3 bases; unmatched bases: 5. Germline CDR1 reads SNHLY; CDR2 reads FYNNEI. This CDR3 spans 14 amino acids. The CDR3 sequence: CASPSGRQTDTQYF. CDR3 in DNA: TGTGCCAGCCCTAGCGGGAGACAAACAGATACGCAGTATTTT.

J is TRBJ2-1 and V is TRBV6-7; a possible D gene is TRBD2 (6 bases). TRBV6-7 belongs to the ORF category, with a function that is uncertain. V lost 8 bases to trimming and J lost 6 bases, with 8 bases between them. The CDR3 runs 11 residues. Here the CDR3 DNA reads TGTGCCAGCGGGGACTCCAATGAGCAGTTCTTC. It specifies CASGDSNEQFF.

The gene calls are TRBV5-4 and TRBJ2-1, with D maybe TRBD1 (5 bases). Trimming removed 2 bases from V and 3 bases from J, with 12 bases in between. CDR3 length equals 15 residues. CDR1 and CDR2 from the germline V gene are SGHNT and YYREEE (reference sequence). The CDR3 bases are TGTGCCAGCAGCTTCCAGGGCAGCCTCTACAATGAGCAGTTCTTC. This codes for CASSFQGSLYNEQFF.

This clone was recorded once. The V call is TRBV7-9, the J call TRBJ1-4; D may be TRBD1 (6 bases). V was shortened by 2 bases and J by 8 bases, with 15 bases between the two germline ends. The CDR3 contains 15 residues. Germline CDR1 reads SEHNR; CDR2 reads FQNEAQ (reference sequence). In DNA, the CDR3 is TGTGCCAGCAGCTTACCAGGGGCGGTGGTGGAAAAACTGTTTTTT. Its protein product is CASSLPGAVVEKLFF.

As DNA, the CDR3 is TGTGCCAGCAGCCCTAGGGACCTGGAAAACATTCAGTACTTC. The encoded protein is CASSPRDLENIQYF. This chain joins TRBV7-9 and TRBJ2-4; D could derive from TRBD1 or TRBD2 (5 bases each). Trimming shortened V by 5 bases and J by 5 bases, and 13 bases separated the two germline ends. The germline gives CDR1 SEHNR, CDR2 FQNEAQ (reference sequence). This CDR3 spans 14 amino acids.

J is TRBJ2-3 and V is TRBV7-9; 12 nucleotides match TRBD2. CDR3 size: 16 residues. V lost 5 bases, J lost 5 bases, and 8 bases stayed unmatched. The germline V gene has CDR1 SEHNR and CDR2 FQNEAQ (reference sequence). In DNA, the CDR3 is TGTGCCAGCAGCAAACTAGCGGGAGGAGTTGGAGATACGCAGTATTTT. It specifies CASSKLAGGVGDTQYF.